A single sample gave rise to the 26 T cell receptor beta chains below, sequenced in a study of immune evolution from preneoplasia to lung adenocarcinoma. This table comes from immunoSEQ multiplex PCR, and its TCRdb copy is limited to in-frame clones, with some not included. Found here are some 3,900 clones, roughly four fifths of them singletons; the top ten hold roughly 12%. The sequenced sample consisted of FFPE lung adenocarcinoma in situ tissue. The receptors shown here come from a person in their sixties or seventies with lung adenocarcinoma.

The CDR3 here is CASSFQSRGFQPQHF. The CDR3 DNA reads as TGTGCCAGCAGCTTCCAGTCCAGGGGTTTTCAGCCCCAGCATTTT. V usage is TRBV7-2 and J usage is TRBJ1-5; D might be TRBD1 (6 bases). The V gene lost 3 bases and the J gene lost 6 bases, with 15 bases spanning the gap. The germline V gene has CDR1 SGHTA and CDR2 FQGNSA. The CDR3 is made up of 15 amino acids.

This clone counts as large. The rearrangement links TRBV2 to TRBJ1-2, with D possibly matching TRBD1 (5 bases). The CDR3 extends over 16 amino acids. Germline V gene data show CDR1 as SNHLY and CDR2 as FYNNEI. V lost 2 bases and J 2 bases, leaving 15 bases between the germline ends. The CDR3 bases are TGTGCCAGCAGTGAATTGGGGGACGGAGGGAACTATGGCTACACCTTC. Translating it yields CASSELGDGGNYGYTF.

V is TRBV11-3 and J is TRBJ2-5; tentatively, D is TRBD1 or TRBD2 (5 bases each). V was pared by 5 bases and J by 2 bases, with 12 bases between. The germline V gene encodes CDR1 SGHNT and CDR2 YENEEA. The CDR3 runs 14 residues. The CDR3 nucleotides are TGTGCCAGCAGCCTTAGGGACGATCAAGAGACCCAGTACTTC. Amino acids: CASSLRDDQETQYF. Based on the CDR3 plus reference TRBV11-3 and TRBJ2-5, the full variable domain is EAGVVQSPRYKIIEKKQPVAFWCNPISGHNTLYWYLQNLGQGPELLIRYENEEAVDDSQLPKDRFSAERLKGVDSTLKIQPAELGDSAVYLCASSLRDDQETQYFGPGTRLLVL.

The chain recombines TRBV28 with TRBJ2-1, with a weak D call TRBD1 (5 bases). There are 14 residues in the CDR3. The germline V and J ends were trimmed by 4 bases and 5 bases, with 12 bases remaining between them. Per germline, CDR1 MDHEN and CDR2 SYDVKM. CDR3 protein: CASSSLSGNNEQFF. The CDR3 coding sequence is TGTGCCAGCAGTTCTCTTTCAGGGAACAATGAGCAGTTCTTC.

The genes are TRBV5-3 and TRBJ1-2; D uncertain. TRBV5-3 falls under the ORF class, with uncertain function. The CDR3 contains 17 residues. V was trimmed by 3 bases and J by 8 bases, leaving 26 bases between them. The CDR3: CARSCIHFEFALSGYTF. In DNA, the CDR3 is TGTGCCAGAAGCTGCATCCACTTTGAGTTCGCCCTTTCCGGCTACACCTTC.

This rearrangement joins TRBV4-1 to TRBJ2-1, with 7 bases fitting TRBD1. This CDR3 is 15 amino acids long. Losses at the gene ends were 4 bases for V and 1 base for J; bases not matched to a gene: 4. Germline CDR1 reads MGHRA; CDR2 reads YSYEKL. The CDR3 bases are TGCGCCAGCAGCCCAACGGACAGGTCCTACAATGAGCAGTTCTTC. Residues: CASSPTDRSYNEQFF.

The chain uses TRBV5-3 and TRBJ1-6; 12 bases align to TRBD1. TRBV5-3 is marked as an open reading frame, function uncertain. CDR3 length equals 17 residues. V lost 4 bases and J lost 6; bases outside the gene matches: 8. CDR3 coding DNA: TGTGCCAGAAGCCTAACGGGACAGGGGGCTTGTAATTCACCCCTCCACTTT. Amino acid sequence: CARSLTGQGACNSPLHF.

This chain links TRBV5-1 with TRBJ1-1; maybe TRBD1 (6 bases). Trimming removed 2 bases from V and 1 base from J, with 9 bases in between. This CDR3 contains 14 residues. Germline CDR1 SGHRS, CDR2 YFSETQ. The CDR3 sequence is CASSLMDRNTEAFF. In DNA, the CDR3 is TGCGCCAGCAGCTTAATGGACAGGAACACTGAAGCTTTCTTT.

The rearrangement uses TRBV28 and TRBJ2-3; D is unresolved. Germline values: CDR1 MDHEN, CDR2 SYDVKM. The CDR3 covers 12 residues. The V gene lost 2 bases and the J gene lost 4 bases, with 4 bases spanning the gap. The CDR3 bases are TGTGCCAGCAGTTTAAGTCCAGATACGCAGTATTTT. It encodes CASSLSPDTQYF.

This clone is judged large. One end of the junction is discordant with germline, which a read error may explain. The chain is built from TRBV7-2 and TRBJ2-7; TRBD2 might be the D (5 bases). The CDR3 has 14 amino acids. The germline V gene encodes CDR1 SGHTA and CDR2 FQGNSA. The CDR3 DNA reads TGTGCCAGCAGCTTGAGGGCTAGCTCCAACGAGCAGTACTTC. Translation: CASSLRASSNEQYF.

The chain employs TRBV5-1 and TRBJ2-1; 13 positions match TRBD2. CDR3 length: 16 amino acids. Trimming cost V 1 base and J 9 bases; bases outside gene matches: 7. Germline V gene data show CDR1 as SGHRS and CDR2 as YFSETQ. CDR3: CASSLRTSGGLGEQFF. DNA for the CDR3: TGCGCCAGCAGCTTGAGGACTAGCGGGGGTTTGGGTGAGCAGTTCTTC.

The chain carries TRBV4-2 and TRBJ1-2; D is undetermined. The CDR3 has 15 residues. Trimming removed 0 bases from V and 8 bases from J, with 16 bases in between. The germline V gene has CDR1 LGHNA and CDR2 YNFKEQ. The CDR3 region is CASSQDTVGTWGYTF. The CDR3 DNA sequence: TGTGCCAGCAGCCAAGATACAGTTGGTACGTGGGGCTACACCTTC.

V is TRBV23-1 and J is TRBJ2-5, with D perhaps TRBD1 (5 bases). Being an ORF, TRBV23-1 has a function that is uncertain. Trimming left V 5 bases short and J 2 bases short, with 18 bases between. The CDR3 is 16 residues long. As DNA, the CDR3 is TGCGCCAGCAGTGGGGCGGCAGGTGACGTTCAAGAGACCCAGTACTTC. It yields the protein CASSGAAGDVQETQYF.

The V call is TRBV6-4, the J call TRBJ2-3; TRBD2 is a possible D gene (5 bases). The V gene lost 2 bases and the J gene lost 1 base, with 7 bases spanning the gap. Per germline, CDR1 MRHNA and CDR2 SNTAGT. The CDR3 runs to 14 residues. The CDR3 spells CASSDIGGTDTQYF. DNA for the CDR3: TGTGCCAGCAGTGACATCGGGGGCACAGATACGCAGTATTTT.

This chain links TRBV18 with TRBJ1-3, with unresolved D. V was pared by 3 bases and J by 4 bases, with 16 bases between. The germline V gene encodes CDR1 KGHSH and CDR2 LQKENI. The CDR3 loop spans 16 amino acids. The DNA of the CDR3 is TGTGCCAGCTCACCCAGCCAGCCAGGTCGCGGAAACACCATATATTTT. The encoded protein is CASSPSQPGRGNTIYF.

The chain links TRBV12-5 to TRBJ2-5, with TRBD1 matching 7 bases. Germline lookup yields CDR1 LGHNT and CDR2 FRNRAP. CDR3 length equals 14 residues. V lost 7 bases, J lost 4 bases, and 9 bases stayed unmatched. CDR3 sequence: CASAYLGGGETQYF. The CDR3 nucleotides read TGTGCTAGTGCTTATTTAGGGGGCGGAGAGACCCAGTACTTC.

This chain joins TRBV19 and TRBJ2-2; D might be TRBD1 (6 bases). Trimming took 11 bases from V and 4 from J, leaving 14 bases between them. Germline V CDR1 and CDR2: LNHDA, SQIVND (reference sequence). The CDR3 has 13 amino acids. The CDR3 loop reads CAASRGGTGELFF. The CDR3 bases are TGTGCCGCCAGTAGAGGGGGCACCGGGGAGCTGTTTTTT.

The genes are TRBV28 and TRBJ1-4, with TRBD1 as a possible D gene (6 bases). This CDR3 has 15 amino acids. Trimming took off 3 bases at V and 0 bases at J, with 8 bases between the two ends. In germline, CDR1 is MDHEN, CDR2 SYDVKM. CDR3 sequence: CASSLDSSTNEKLFF. The CDR3 region has the DNA TGTGCCAGCAGTTTGGACAGTTCAACTAATGAAAAACTGTTTTTT.

This sequence joins TRBV21-1 and TRBJ1-2; TRBD1 is the table's D call and was not checked against the DNA. TRBV21-1 is shown as a pseudogene. The CDR3 extends over 13 amino acids. The CDR3 DNA is TGTGCCAGCGGCCGACAGGGTAACTATGGCTACACCTTC. It is translated as CASGRQGNYGYTF.

The V call is TRBV7-9, the J call TRBJ2-7, with unresolved D. The length of the CDR3 is 14 residues. Between the trimmed V and J ends, which lost 1 base and 5 bases, there was a span of 12 bases. Germline V lookup: CDR1 SEHNR, CDR2 FQNEAQ (reference sequence). The CDR3 here is CASSLDLQRHEQYF. The CDR3, as DNA: TGTGCCAGCAGCTTAGATTTGCAGCGCCACGAGCAGTACTTC.

The rearrangement uses TRBV10-3 and TRBJ2-1, with D maybe TRBD1 (6 bases). CDR1 and CDR2 (germline): ENHRY, SYGVKD. This CDR3 contains 12 residues. V dropped 3 bases and J dropped 8 bases, with 8 bases sitting between them. The CDR3 nucleotides read TGTGCCATCAGTGAACAGGGTCATGAGCAGTTCTTC. The encoded protein is CAISEQGHEQFF.

This rearrangement joins TRBV6-6 to TRBJ2-5, with 8 bases that match TRBD1. The germline V gene has CDR1 MNHNY and CDR2 SVGAGI (reference sequence). V trimming: 4 bases; J trimming: 4 bases; junction bases outside the gene matches: 5. CDR3 length: 14 residues. The DNA for the CDR3 is TGTGCCAGCAGTTCCCAGGGGGCGGGAGAGACCCAGTACTTC. Amino acid sequence: CASSSQGAGETQYF.

J is TRBJ2-3 and V is TRBV7-2; TRBD2 matches at 11 bases. The CDR3 covers 16 residues. The J segment lost 0 bases and the V segment lost 5 bases, leaving 4 bases of the junction unmatched. The V gene's germline CDR1 is SGHTA and CDR2 FQGNSA. Here the CDR3 DNA reads TGTGCCAGCAGCCCTTGGACTAGCGGGAGCACAGATACGCAGTATTTT. Protein: CASSPWTSGSTDTQYF.

The chain carries TRBV12-5 and TRBJ2-1; D gene ambiguous. CDR1 and CDR2 from the germline V gene are LGHNT and FRNRAP. With 0 bases removed from V and 8 bases from J, the gap between germline ends came to 11 bases. The CDR3 contains 14 residues. The CDR3 region has the DNA TGTGCTAGTGGTTTGGTAACGGTCCGGTATGAGCAGTTCTTC. Its protein product is CASGLVTVRYEQFF. Based on the CDR3 plus reference TRBV12-5 and TRBJ2-1, the full variable domain is DARVTQTPRHKVTEMGQEVTMRCQPILGHNTVFWYRQTMMQGLELLAYFRNRAPLDDSGMPKDRFSAEMPDATLATLKIQPSEPRDSAVYFCASGLVTVRYEQFFGPGTRLTVL.

The chain has TRBV5-1 and TRBJ1-1, with D possibly being TRBD1 (5 bases). The CDR3 length is 13 residues. Germline CDR1 reads SGHRS; CDR2 reads YFSETQ. V dropped 2 bases and J dropped 3 bases, with 8 bases sitting between them. CDR3 sequence: CASSFRVDTEAFF. The DNA of the CDR3 is TGCGCCAGCAGCTTCAGGGTGGACACTGAAGCTTTCTTT.

The chain is built from TRBV11-3 and TRBJ2-7, with 7 positions matching TRBD1. The J segment lost 2 bases and the V segment lost 6 bases, leaving 7 bases of the junction unmatched. This CDR3 region has 14 residues. In germline, CDR1 is SGHNT, CDR2 YENEEA. CDR3 nucleotides: TGTGCCAGCAGGTCCGGGACAGCAGCCTACGAGCAGTACTTC. Its protein is CASRSGTAAYEQYF.